This TCR beta chain was identified in a study of blood T cell repertoires in COVID-19. Germline CDR1 and CDR2: MNHEY and SVGEGT. The CDR3 totals 14 residues. V dropped 6 bases and J dropped 7 bases, with 15 bases sitting between them. The assay was immunoSEQ multiplex PCR, and TCRdb's table has in-frame clones only and misses some. The table lists about 61,000 clones, around 85% of them singletons. This clonotype was obtained from a woman in her 70s with acute or convalescent COVID-19. The J gene is TRBJ1-4, the V gene TRBV6-2 or TRBV6-3; D may be TRBD1 (6 bases). Source material: peripheral blood. CDR3 nucleotides: TGTGCCAGCAGCAGGGGATTTTCCGGTGAAAAACTGTTTTTT. Translating it yields CASSRGFSGEKLFF.